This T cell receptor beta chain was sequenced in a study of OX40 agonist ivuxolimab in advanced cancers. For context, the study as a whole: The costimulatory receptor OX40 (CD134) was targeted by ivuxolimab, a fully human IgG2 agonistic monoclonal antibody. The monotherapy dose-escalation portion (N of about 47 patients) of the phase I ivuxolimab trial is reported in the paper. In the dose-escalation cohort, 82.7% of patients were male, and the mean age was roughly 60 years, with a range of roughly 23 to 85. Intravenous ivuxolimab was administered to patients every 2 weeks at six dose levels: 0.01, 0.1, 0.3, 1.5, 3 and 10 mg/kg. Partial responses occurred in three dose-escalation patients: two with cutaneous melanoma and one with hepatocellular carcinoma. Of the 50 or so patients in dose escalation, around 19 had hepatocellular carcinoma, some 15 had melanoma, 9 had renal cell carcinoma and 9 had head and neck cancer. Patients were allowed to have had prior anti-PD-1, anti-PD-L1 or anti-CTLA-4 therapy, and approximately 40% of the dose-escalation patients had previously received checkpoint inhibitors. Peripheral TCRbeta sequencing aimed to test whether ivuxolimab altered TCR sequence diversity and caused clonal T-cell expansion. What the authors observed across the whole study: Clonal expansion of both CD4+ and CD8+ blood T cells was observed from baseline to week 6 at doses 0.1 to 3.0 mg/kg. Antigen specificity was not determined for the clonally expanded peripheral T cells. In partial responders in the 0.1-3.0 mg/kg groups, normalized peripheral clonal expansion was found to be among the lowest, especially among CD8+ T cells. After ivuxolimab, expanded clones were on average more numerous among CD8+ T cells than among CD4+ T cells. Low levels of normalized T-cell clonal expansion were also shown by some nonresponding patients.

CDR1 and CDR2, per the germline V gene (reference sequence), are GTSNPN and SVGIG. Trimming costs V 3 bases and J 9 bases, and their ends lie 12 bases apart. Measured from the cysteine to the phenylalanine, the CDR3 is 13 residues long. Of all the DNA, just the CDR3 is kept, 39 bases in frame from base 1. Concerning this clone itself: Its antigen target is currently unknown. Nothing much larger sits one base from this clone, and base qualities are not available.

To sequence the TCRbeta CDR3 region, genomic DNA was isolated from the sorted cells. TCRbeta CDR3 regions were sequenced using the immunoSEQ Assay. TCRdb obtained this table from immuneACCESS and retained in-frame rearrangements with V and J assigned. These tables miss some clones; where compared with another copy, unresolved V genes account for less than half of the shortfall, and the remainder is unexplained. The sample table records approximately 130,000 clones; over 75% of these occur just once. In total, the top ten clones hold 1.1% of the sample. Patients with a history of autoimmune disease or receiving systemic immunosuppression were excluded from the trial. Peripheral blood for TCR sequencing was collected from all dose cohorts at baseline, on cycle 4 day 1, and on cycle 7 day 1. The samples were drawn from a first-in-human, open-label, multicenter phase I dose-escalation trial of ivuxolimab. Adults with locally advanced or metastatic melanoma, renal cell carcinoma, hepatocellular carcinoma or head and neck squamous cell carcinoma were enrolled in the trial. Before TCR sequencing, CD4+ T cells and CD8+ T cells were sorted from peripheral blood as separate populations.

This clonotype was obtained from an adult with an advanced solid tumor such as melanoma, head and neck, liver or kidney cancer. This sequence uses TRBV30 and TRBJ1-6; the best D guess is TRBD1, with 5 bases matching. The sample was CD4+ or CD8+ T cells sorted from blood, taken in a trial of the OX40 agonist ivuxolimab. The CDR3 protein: CAWREGLSSPLHF. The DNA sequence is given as TGTGCCTGGAGGGAGGGACTTTCTTCACCCCTCCACTTT.